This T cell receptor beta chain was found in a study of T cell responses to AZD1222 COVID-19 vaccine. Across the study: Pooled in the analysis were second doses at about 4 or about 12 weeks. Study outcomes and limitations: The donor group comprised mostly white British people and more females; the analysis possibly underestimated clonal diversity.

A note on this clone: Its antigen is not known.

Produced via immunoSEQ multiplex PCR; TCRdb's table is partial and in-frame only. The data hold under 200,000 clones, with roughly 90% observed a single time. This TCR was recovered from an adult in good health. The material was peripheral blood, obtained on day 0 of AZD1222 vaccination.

DNA of the CDR3: TGTGCCAGCAGCTTAGCGTCGTTCGGGACAGTAAATGAAAAACTGTTTTTT. This sequence encodes CASSLASFGTVNEKLFF. The chain employs TRBV7-2 and TRBJ1-4, with TRBD1 matching over 7 bases. J lost 5 bases, V lost 0 bases, and 9 bases had no gene match. Germline V CDR1 and CDR2: SGHTA, FQGNSA. CDR3 size: 17 residues.